This TCR beta chain derives from a study of T-cell memory formation after mild COVID-19. In its sample, this clonotype was seen a few times. MiXCR, run by TCRdb on the 5' RACE reads, gives a single entry per CDR3 protein. Here the sample spans 300,000 to 400,000 distinct CDR3 sequences, 15% to 20% being singletons. The specimen sequenced was PBMCs or a T cell subset sorted from them (not recorded which). This TCR derives from a man between 18 and 29 years old who had mild COVID-19 (a few samples of this study predate the infection). Cell type and time point are not known.

DNA of the CDR3: TGTGCCAGTAGTTCGACTAGCGGGGTGACAGATACGCAGTATTTT. This gives the protein CASSSTSGVTDTQYF. The V and J genes are TRBV19 and TRBJ2-3, with 11 nucleotides matching TRBD2. The CDR3 is 15 amino acids. Unmatched junction bases numbered 4, after V lost 5 bases and J lost 3 bases. Germline loops: CDR1 LNHDA, CDR2 SQIVND (reference sequence).